These T cell receptor beta chains were read from a single sample in a study of chemoradiotherapy in HPV16-positive cancers. Only in-frame clones appear in the TCRdb table, and some are missing; sequencing was by immunoSEQ multiplex PCR. Here the sample spans some 21,000 clones, approximately 86% being singletons. Sequencing used blood, obtained from a patient who underwent chemoradiotherapy. The source is a human donor with HPV-associated anogenital cancer. Each CDR3 is given with its conserved first and last residue. The D gene is left open where the match is weak. Clone size is not always given. Where it is, it says once, few, many or a class for expanded clones.

CDR3 length,V gene,clone size,D gene,J gene,CDR3 protein,CDR3 DNA
14,TRBV25-1,.,.,TRBJ2-1,CASRSMGGLNEQFF,TGTGCCAGCAGATCGATGGGGGGCCTCAATGAGCAGTTCTTC
14,TRBV18,once,.,TRBJ1-2,CASSPQGSNYGYTF,TGTGCCAGCTCACCACAGGGGAGCAACTATGGCTACACCTTC
14,TRBV6-5,.,TRBD1,TRBJ1-6,CASSYTHGTGALHF,TGTGCCAGCAGTTACACCCACGGGACAGGAGCGCTCCACTTT
15,TRBV18,once,.,TRBJ2-6,CASSTTGGGANVLTF,TGTGCCAGCTCCACCACCGGGGGTGGGGCCAACGTCCTGACTTTC
15,TRBV5-1,.,.,TRBJ2-3,CASGLRRGATDTQYF,TGCGCCAGCGGACTACGCAGGGGAGCCACAGATACGCAGTATTTT
12,TRBV7-9,.,.,TRBJ2-7,CASSRQGGEQYF,TGTGCCAGCAGCCGCCAGGGAGGCGAGCAGTACTTC
15,TRBV7-2,once,TRBD1,TRBJ2-2,CASSFPQGAGGELFF,TGTGCCAGCAGCTTCCCTCAGGGGGCTGGCGGGGAGCTGTTTTTT
12,TRBV5-5,few,.,TRBJ1-1,CASSWDATEAFF,TGTGCCAGCAGCTGGGACGCCACTGAAGCTTTCTTT
14,TRBV4-3,.,.,TRBJ1-1,CASSQDNVNTEAFF,TGCGCCAGCAGCCAAGATAATGTGAACACTGAAGCTTTCTTT
16,TRBV7-9,.,.,TRBJ2-7,CASSLPGAQGGYEQYF,TGTGCCAGCAGCTTACCCGGCGCGCAGGGGGGTTACGAGCAGTACTTC
13,TRBV5-6,.,TRBD2,TRBJ2-5,CASSLLRGETQYF,TGTGCCAGCAGCTTGTTGCGGGGGGAGACCCAGTACTTC
11,TRBV7-9,medium-sized,.,TRBJ2-7,CASSSNREQYF,TGTGCCAGCAGCTCAAATCGGGAGCAGTACTTC
16,TRBV7-9,.,TRBD2,TRBJ2-1,CASKRSGGAAPDEQFF,TGTGCCAGCAAGCGTAGCGGGGGGGCCGCCCCCGATGAGCAGTTCTTC
13,TRBV29-1,.,.,TRBJ1-1,CSFTRGPGEPTKF,TGCAGCTTTACCCGAGGGCCCGGCGAGCCCACGAAGTTT
17,TRBV19,few,TRBD1,TRBJ1-2,CASSSSVTGELNYGYTF,TGTGCCAGTAGTTCCTCTGTCACAGGGGAACTTAACTATGGCTACACCTTC
15,TRBV4-1,.,.,TRBJ2-5,CASSQGHPQEETQYF,TGCGCCAGCAGCCAAGGACACCCCCAAGAAGAGACCCAGTACTTC
14,TRBV5-1,once,TRBD1,TRBJ2-7,CASSASGTGDEQYF,TGCGCCAGCAGCGCTTCCGGGACAGGGGACGAGCAGTACTTC
13,TRBV7-9,few,.,TRBJ1-2,CASSFAGKHGYTF,TGTGCCAGCAGCTTCGCGGGGAAACATGGCTACACCTTC
19,TRBV9,.,TRBD1,TRBJ2-5,CASSVGRVGRQGAKETQYF,TGTGCCAGCAGCGTAGGCAGGGTGGGGAGACAGGGGGCCAAAGAGACCCAGTACTTC
12,TRBV15,once,.,TRBJ2-5,CATSREGGTQYF,TGTGCCACCAGCAGAGAAGGGGGGACCCAGTACTTC
16,TRBV30,.,.,TRBJ2-5,CAWKNDVRVQEETQYF,TGTGCCTGGAAGAACGATGTCAGGGTCCAGGAAGAGACCCAGTACTTC
13,TRBV7-2,.,.,TRBJ2-5,CASSLPDGETQYF,TGTGCCAGCAGCTTACCGGACGGAGAGACCCAGTACTTC
13,TRBV7-9,.,.,TRBJ2-3,CVGGQESTDTQYF,TGTGTCGGTGGCCAGGAGAGCACAGATACGCAGTATTTT
17,TRBV30,.,.,TRBJ1-5,CAWSVRRTNWGNQPQHF,TGTGCCTGGAGTGTACGGAGAACCAATTGGGGCAATCAGCCCCAGCATTTT
15,TRBV7-8,.,.,TRBJ2-2,CASSLDWWGDGELFF,TGTGCCAGCAGCTTGGATTGGTGGGGAGACGGGGAGCTGTTTTTT
13,TRBV6-1,.,.,TRBJ2-7,CASVRQVTYEQYF,TGTGCCAGCGTTCGGCAGGTTACCTACGAGCAGTACTTC
14,TRBV10-1,.,.,TRBJ2-1,CASRTELTYNEQFF,TGCGCCAGCAGGACGGAGCTCACCTACAATGAGCAGTTCTTC
13,TRBV19,.,.,TRBJ1-3,CASSIRRGNTIYF,TGTGCCAGTAGTATAAGAAGAGGAAACACCATATATTTT
16,TRBV7-6,.,TRBD2,TRBJ2-3,CASSSAGREGTDTQYF,TGTGCCAGCTCCTCAGCTGGGCGGGAGGGCACAGATACGCAGTATTTT
14,TRBV2,.,.,TRBJ2-4,CASSEYGPLDIQYF,TGTGCCAGCAGTGAATATGGGCCACTGGACATTCAGTACTTC
14,TRBV6-1,.,.,TRBJ1-6,CASSAGPYNSPLHF,TGTGCCAGCAGCGCCGGGCCCTATAATTCACCCCTCCACTTT
18,TRBV14,.,TRBD2,TRBJ2-3,CASSAGTSGLIPTDTQYF,TGTGCCAGCAGCGCCGGGACTAGCGGACTGATACCCACAGATACGCAGTATTTT
16,TRBV12-2,.,.,TRBJ2-5,CASRLVGGAAQETQYF,TGTGCAAGTCGCTTAGTTGGGGGAGCGGCCCAAGAGACCCAGTACTTC
14,TRBV19,.,TRBD1,TRBJ1-1,CASSLPSGGTEAFF,TGTGCCAGTAGTTTACCCTCAGGGGGGACTGAAGCTTTCTTT
15,TRBV6-1,.,.,TRBJ1-4,CASSRLFATNEKLFF,TGTGCCAGCAGTCGCCTATTTGCAACTAATGAAAAACTGTTTTTT
14,TRBV6-6,.,TRBD1,TRBJ2-7,CASSYDRGPYEQYF,TGTGCCAGCAGCTATGACAGGGGTCCCTACGAGCAGTACTTC
16,TRBV7-8,.,.,TRBJ2-7,CASSLGQGSKFAEQYF,TGTGCCAGCAGCTTAGGGCAGGGAAGTAAGTTCGCCGAGCAGTACTTC
17,TRBV30,once,TRBD1,TRBJ1-6,CAWSKRTGGMNNSPLHF,TGTGCCTGGAGTAAACGGACAGGGGGCATGAATAATTCACCCCTCCACTTT
16,TRBV18,.,.,TRBJ1-1,CASSPPHPGMNTEAFF,TGTGCCAGCTCACCACCGCACCCGGGGATGAACACTGAAGCTTTCTTT
13,TRBV7-7,.,.,TRBJ1-3,CASSLFSGNTIYF,TGTGCTAGCAGCTTATTCTCTGGAAACACCATATATTTT
15,TRBV4-1,.,TRBD2,TRBJ2-7,CASSQSGTSSGEQYF,TGCGCCAGCAGCCAATCTGGGACTAGTTCCGGCGAGCAGTACTTC
15,TRBV5-4,.,TRBD2,TRBJ2-3,CASRFSGGFTDTQYF,TGTGCCAGCAGGTTTAGCGGGGGGTTCACAGATACGCAGTATTTT
16,TRBV10-3,.,TRBD1,TRBJ2-7,CAISETDRALSYEQYF,TGTGCCATCAGTGAGACCGACAGGGCCTTATCCTACGAGCAGTACTTC
18,TRBV11-3,.,TRBD2,TRBJ2-1,CASSLGLAGGPRGNEQFF,TGTGCCAGCAGCCTGGGGCTAGCGGGAGGGCCCAGGGGCAATGAGCAGTTCTTC
14,TRBV12-5,.,.,TRBJ1-1,CASGLVVKNTEAFF,TGTGCTAGTGGTTTGGTAGTCAAGAACACTGAAGCTTTCTTT
17,TRBV18,.,TRBD2,TRBJ2-5,CASSPPGLAGARETQYF,TGTGCCAGCTCACCACCGGGACTAGCGGGGGCGAGAGAGACCCAGTACTTC
15,TRBV6-5,.,.,TRBJ1-1,CASSPRPGGDTEAFF,TGTGCCAGCAGTCCCCGACCTGGAGGGGACACTGAAGCTTTCTTT
14,TRBV5-1,.,.,TRBJ2-7,CASGGESPPYEQYF,TGCGCCAGCGGCGGGGAGTCCCCTCCCTACGAGCAGTACTTC
13,TRBV6-5,.,.,TRBJ2-7,CASRQGSADEQYF,TGTGCCAGCAGGCAAGGGTCTGCTGACGAGCAGTACTTC
16,TRBV6-1,.,TRBD1,TRBJ1-2,CASSGRQGPVFYGYTF,TGTGCCAGCAGTGGCCGACAGGGGCCAGTGTTTTATGGCTACACCTTC
12,TRBV7-2,once,.,TRBJ2-7,CASSLAEHEQYF,TGTGCCAGCAGCTTAGCAGAGCACGAGCAGTACTTC
15,TRBV5-1,once,TRBD1,TRBJ2-7,CASSSPGTAAYEQYF,TGCGCCAGCAGCTCCCCCGGGACAGCCGCCTACGAGCAGTACTTC
14,TRBV5-4,.,.,TRBJ2-1,CASVGGNSYNEQFF,TGTGCCAGCGTCGGGGGAAACTCCTACAATGAGCAGTTCTTC
14,TRBV5-1,.,.,TRBJ2-5,CASSEASAGQAQYF,TGCGCCAGCAGCGAAGCTAGCGCGGGTCAGGCCCAGTACTTC
11,TRBV6-1,.,.,TRBJ2-5,CASSEERTQYF,TGTGCCAGCAGTGAGGAGCGGACCCAGTACTTC
15,TRBV7-6,.,.,TRBJ2-2,CASSPSHRNTGELFF,TGTGCCAGCAGCCCCTCCCACAGGAACACCGGGGAGCTGTTTTTT
15,TRBV27,.,TRBD1,TRBJ2-5,CASRTGGRYQETQYF,TGTGCCAGCAGAACAGGGGGGCGGTACCAAGAGACCCAGTACTTC
13,TRBV9,.,TRBD2,TRBJ2-5,CASSVSGRETQYF,TGTGCCAGCAGCGTTAGCGGGAGAGAGACCCAGTACTTC
11,TRBV7-2,.,.,TRBJ2-3,CASSPIDTQYF,TGTGCCAGCAGCCCCATTGATACGCAGTATTTT